This T cell receptor beta chain was sequenced in a study of vaccination and CD4 T cells after COVID-19. This clonotype showed up just a few times. Its antigen is unidentified. Indicated treatment: roughly 11-day PBMC culture with coronavirus spike peptide pools or control peptides (ViraFEST assay). At the Johns Hopkins FTIC core, DNA taken from cultured CD4+ T cells was sequenced by way of the Oncomine TCR Beta short-read assay. One entry per CDR3 protein results from TCRdb running MiXCR on the PCR reads. The sample shows more than 20,000 distinct CDR3 sequences, 50% to 70% of them seen only once. Sequenced here: CD4+ T cells from blood, cultured in vitro, sampled after SARS-CoV-2 vaccination. The sequence came from a human donor who received a COVID-19 vaccine.

The CDR3 here is CASSDSVKGTDTQYF. CDR3 DNA sequence: TGTGCCAGCAGTGACTCGGTGAAGGGAACAGATACGCAGTATTTT. The chain combines TRBV6-4 with TRBJ2-3; no clear D gene. Germline V gene sequence: CDR1 MRHNA, CDR2 SNTAGT. Deletions cut 0 bases from V and 3 bases from J, with 10 bases between. The CDR3 consists of 15 residues.